This T cell receptor beta chain was identified in a study of cytomegalovirus exposure and HLA in healthy donors. This clone is a singleton in its sample. Its target is unknown. Germline CDR1 reads KGHSH; CDR2 reads LQKENI. V was pared by 6 bases and J by 2 bases, with 15 bases between. This CDR3 comprises 15 residues. Findings and caveats of the study: Certain indistinguishable V segments, among them TRBV6-2 and TRBV6-3, were excluded. Researchers reported in a later analysis that common viral pathogens appeared linked to several top clusters. Later analysis associated a missense DCLRE1C variant with TCR beta V- and J-gene trimming.

The PCR had 60 Vbeta and 13 Jbeta primers. Clones were sequenced by immunoSEQ multiplex PCR, and TCRdb holds only the in-frame ones, with some missing. The table lists 150,000 to 200,000 clones, over 80% of them singletons, with 1.9% in the top ten. V gene TRBV18 combines with J gene TRBJ2-3; the D gene is possibly TRBD1 (7 bases). The sample consisted of PBMCs. The clonotype originates from a human donor in good health. CDR3 nucleotides: TGTGCCAGCTCCCAGGGGGGCGTGGCCACAGATACGCAGTATTTT. This gives the protein CASSQGGVATDTQYF.